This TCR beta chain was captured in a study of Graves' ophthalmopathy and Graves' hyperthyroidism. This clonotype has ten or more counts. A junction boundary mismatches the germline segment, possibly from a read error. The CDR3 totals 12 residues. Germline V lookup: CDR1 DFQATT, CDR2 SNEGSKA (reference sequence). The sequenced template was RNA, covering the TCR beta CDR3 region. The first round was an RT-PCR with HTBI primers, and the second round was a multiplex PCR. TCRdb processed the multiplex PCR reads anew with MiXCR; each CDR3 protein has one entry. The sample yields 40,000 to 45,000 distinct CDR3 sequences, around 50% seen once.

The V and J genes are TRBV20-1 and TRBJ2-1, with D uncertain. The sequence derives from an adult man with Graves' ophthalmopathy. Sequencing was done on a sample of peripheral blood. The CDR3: CSARELGFSELF. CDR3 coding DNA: TGCAGTGCTAGAGAACTGGGGTTTTCAGAGCTCTTC.